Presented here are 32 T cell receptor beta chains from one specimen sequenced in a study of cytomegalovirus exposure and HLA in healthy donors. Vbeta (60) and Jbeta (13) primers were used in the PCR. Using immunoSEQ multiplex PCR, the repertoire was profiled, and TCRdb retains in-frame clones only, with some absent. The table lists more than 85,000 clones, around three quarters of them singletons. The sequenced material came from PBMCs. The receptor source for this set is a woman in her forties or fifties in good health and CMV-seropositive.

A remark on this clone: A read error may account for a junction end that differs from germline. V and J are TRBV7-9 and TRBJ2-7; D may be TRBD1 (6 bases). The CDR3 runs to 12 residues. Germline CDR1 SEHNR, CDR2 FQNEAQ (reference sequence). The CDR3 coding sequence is TGTTCCAGCAACCTGGCAGGGGTCGAGCAGTACTTC. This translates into CSSNLAGVEQYF.

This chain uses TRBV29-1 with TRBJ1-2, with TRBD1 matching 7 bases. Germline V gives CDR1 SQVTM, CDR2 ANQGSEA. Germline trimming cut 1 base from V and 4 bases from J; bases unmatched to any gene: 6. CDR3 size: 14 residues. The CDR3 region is CSVEGGGLGYGYTF. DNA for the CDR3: TGCAGCGTTGAAGGAGGGGGCCTTGGCTATGGCTACACCTTC.

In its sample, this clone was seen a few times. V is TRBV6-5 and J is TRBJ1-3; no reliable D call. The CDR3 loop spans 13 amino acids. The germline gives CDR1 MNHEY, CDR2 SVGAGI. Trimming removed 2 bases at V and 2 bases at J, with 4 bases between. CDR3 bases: TGTGCCAGCAGTTACGCGGCTGGAAACACCATATATTTT. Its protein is CASSYAAGNTIYF.

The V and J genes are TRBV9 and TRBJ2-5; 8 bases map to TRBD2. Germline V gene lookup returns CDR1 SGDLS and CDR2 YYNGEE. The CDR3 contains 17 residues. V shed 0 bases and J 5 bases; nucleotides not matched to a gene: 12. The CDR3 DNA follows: TGTGCCAGCAGCGTAGGGGGGAGAAGCGGGAGCGGGGAGACCCAGTACTTC. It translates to CASSVGGRSGSGETQYF.

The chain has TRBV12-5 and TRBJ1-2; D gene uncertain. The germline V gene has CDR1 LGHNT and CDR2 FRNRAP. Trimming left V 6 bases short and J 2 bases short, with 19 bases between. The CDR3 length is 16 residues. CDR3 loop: CASGRPVEEGNYGYTF. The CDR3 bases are TGTGCTAGTGGCCGCCCGGTGGAGGAGGGCAACTATGGCTACACCTTC.

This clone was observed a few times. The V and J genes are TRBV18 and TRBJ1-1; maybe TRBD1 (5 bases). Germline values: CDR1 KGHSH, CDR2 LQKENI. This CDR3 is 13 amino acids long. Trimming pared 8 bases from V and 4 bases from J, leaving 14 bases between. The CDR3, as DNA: TGTGCCAGCCGTATCGACGGGGGCACTGAAGCTTTCTTT. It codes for CASRIDGGTEAFF. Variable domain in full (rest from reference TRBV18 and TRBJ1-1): NAGVMQNPRHLVRRRGQEARLRCSPMKGHSHVYWYRQLPEEGLKFMVYLQKENIIDESGMPKERFSAEFPKEGPSILRIQQVVRGDSAAYFCASRIDGGTEAFFGQGTRLTVV.

As DNA, the CDR3 is TGCGCCAGCAGCTTTGACTTATACAATGAGCAGTTCTTC. Its translation: CASSFDLYNEQFF. The V and J genes are TRBV5-1 and TRBJ2-1; D call uncertain. This CDR3 is built from 13 residues. V was pared by 2 bases and J by 4 bases, with 7 bases between. The germline gives CDR1 SGHRS, CDR2 YFSETQ. The full variable domain, its missing parts supplied by reference TRBV5-1 and TRBJ2-1, is KAGVTQTPRYLIKTRGQQVTLSCSPISGHRSVSWYQQTPGQGLQFLFEYFSETQRNKGNFPGRFSGRQFSNSRSEMNVSTLELGDSALYLCASSFDLYNEQFFGPGTRLTVL.

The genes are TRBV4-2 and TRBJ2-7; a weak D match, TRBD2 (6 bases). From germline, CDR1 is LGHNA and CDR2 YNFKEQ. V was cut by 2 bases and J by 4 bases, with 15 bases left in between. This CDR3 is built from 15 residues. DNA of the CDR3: TGTGCCAGCAGCCAACAGACCTCGGGACTTTACGAGCAGTACTTC. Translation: CASSQQTSGLYEQYF.

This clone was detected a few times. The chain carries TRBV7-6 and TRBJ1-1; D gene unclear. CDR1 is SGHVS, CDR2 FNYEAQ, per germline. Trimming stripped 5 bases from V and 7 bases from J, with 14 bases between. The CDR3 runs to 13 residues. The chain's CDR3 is CASSPQPSGEAFF. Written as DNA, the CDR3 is TGTGCCAGCAGCCCACAGCCTAGCGGTGAAGCTTTCTTT. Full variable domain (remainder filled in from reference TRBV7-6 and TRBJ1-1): GAGVSQSPRYKVTKRGQDVALRCDPISGHVSLYWYRQALGQGPEFLTYFNYEAQQDKSGLPNDRFSAERPEGSISTLTIQRTEQRDSAMYRCASSPQPSGEAFFGQGTRLTVV.

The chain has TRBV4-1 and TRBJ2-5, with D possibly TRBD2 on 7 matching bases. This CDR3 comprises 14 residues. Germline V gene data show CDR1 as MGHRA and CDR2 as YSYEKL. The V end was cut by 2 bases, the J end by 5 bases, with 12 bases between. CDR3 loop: CASSQPWGGETQYF. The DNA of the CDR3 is TGCGCCAGCAGCCAACCTTGGGGGGGCGAGACCCAGTACTTC.

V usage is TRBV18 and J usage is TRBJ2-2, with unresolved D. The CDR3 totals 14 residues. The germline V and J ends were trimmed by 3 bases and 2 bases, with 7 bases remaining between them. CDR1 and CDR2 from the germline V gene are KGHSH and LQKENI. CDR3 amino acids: CASSPSLNTGELFF. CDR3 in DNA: TGTGCCAGCTCACCCTCTTTAAACACCGGGGAGCTGTTTTTT.

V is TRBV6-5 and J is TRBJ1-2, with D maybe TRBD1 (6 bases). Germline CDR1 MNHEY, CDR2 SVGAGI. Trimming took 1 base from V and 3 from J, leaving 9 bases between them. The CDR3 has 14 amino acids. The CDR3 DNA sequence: TGTGCCAGCAGTTACTTTGCAGGGGACTATGGCTACACCTTC. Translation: CASSYFAGDYGYTF.

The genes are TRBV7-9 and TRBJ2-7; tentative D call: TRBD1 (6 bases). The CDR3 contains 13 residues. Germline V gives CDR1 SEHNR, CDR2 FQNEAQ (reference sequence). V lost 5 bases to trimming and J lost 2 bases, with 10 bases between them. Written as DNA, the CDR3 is TGTGCCAGCAGCCCACAGGGCGCCTACGAGCAGTACTTC. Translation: CASSPQGAYEQYF.

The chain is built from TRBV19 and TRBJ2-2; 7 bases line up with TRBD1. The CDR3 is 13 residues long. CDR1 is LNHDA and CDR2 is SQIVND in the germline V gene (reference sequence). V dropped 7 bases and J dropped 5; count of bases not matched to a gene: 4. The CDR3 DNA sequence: TGTGCCAGTACAACACAGGGGACCGGGGAGCTGTTTTTT. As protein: CASTTQGTGELFF.

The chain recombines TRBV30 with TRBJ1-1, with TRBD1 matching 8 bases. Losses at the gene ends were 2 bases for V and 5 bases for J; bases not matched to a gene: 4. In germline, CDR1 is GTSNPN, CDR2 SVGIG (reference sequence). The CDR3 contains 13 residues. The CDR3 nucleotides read TGTGCCTGGAGTATGACAGGGGTTACTGAAGCTTTCTTT. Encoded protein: CAWSMTGVTEAFF.

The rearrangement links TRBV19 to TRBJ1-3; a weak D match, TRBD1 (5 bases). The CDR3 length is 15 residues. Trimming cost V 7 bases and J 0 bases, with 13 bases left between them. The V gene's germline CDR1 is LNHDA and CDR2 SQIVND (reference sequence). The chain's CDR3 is CASTSPGHSGNTIYF. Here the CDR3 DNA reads TGTGCCAGTACCTCCCCAGGGCACTCTGGAAACACCATATATTTT.

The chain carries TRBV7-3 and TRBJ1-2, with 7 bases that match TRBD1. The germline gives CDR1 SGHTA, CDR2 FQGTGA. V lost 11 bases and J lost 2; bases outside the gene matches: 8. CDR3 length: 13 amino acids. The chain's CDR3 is CAVGTEPNYGYTF. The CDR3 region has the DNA TGTGCCGTTGGGACAGAGCCGAACTATGGCTACACCTTC.

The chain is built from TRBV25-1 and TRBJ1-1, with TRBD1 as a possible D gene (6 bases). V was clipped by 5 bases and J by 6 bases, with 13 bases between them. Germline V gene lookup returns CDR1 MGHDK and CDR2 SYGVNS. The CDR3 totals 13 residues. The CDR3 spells CASSPLGGAEAFF. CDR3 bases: TGTGCCAGCAGTCCCCTAGGGGGGGCTGAAGCTTTCTTT. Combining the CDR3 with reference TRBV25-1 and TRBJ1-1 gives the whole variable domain EADIYQTPRYLVIGTGKKITLECSQTMGHDKMYWYQQDPGMELHLIHYSYGVNSTEKGDLSSESTVSRIRTEHFPLTLESARPSHTSQYLCASSPLGGAEAFFGQGTRLTVV.

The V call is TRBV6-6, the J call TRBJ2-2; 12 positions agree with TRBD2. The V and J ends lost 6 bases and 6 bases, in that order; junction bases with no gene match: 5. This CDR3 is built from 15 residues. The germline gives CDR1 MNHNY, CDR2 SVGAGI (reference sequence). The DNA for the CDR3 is TGTGCCAGCAGCCTACGGACTAGCGGGGCCGGGGAGCTGTTTTTT. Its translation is CASSLRTSGAGELFF.

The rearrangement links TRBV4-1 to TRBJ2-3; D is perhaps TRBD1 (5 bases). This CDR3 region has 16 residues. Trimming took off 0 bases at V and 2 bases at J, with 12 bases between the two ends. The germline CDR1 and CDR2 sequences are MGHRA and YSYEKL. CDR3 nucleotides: TGCGCCAGCAGCCAAGAAGGGGTCCGGCTCACAGATACGCAGTATTTT. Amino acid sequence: CASSQEGVRLTDTQYF.

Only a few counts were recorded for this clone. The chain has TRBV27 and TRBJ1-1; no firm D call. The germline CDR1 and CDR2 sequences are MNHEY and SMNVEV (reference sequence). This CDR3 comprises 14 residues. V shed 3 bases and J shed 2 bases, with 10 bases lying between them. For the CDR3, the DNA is TGTGCCAGCAGTTTTACGTCAGGCAACACTGAAGCTTTCTTT. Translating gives CASSFTSGNTEAFF.

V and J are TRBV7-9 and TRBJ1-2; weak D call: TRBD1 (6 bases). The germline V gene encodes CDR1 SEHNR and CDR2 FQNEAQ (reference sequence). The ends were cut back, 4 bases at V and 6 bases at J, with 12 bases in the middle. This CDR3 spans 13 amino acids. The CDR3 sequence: CASSSRDTDGYTF. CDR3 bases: TGTGCCAGCAGCTCCCGGGACACCGATGGCTACACCTTC.

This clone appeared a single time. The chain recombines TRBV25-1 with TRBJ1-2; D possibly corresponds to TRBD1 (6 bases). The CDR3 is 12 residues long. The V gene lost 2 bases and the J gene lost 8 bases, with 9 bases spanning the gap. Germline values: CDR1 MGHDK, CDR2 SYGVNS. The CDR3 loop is CASSEGGGGYTF. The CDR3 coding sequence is TGTGCCAGCAGTGAAGGCGGGGGCGGCTACACCTTC.

The CDR3 DNA follows: TGTGCCAGCAGCGTACCCGACAGTGCCTATGGCTACACCTTC. Amino acids: CASSVPDSAYGYTF. This chain uses TRBV9 with TRBJ1-2; possibly TRBD1 for D (5 bases). Between the trimmed V and J ends, which lost 1 base and 4 bases, there was a span of 11 bases. Germline CDR1 reads SGDLS; CDR2 reads YYNGEE. CDR3 size: 14 residues.

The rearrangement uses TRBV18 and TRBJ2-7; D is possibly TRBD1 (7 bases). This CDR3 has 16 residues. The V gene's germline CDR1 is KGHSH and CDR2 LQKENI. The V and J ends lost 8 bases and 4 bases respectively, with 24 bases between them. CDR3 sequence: CASQQGPRGGGYEQYF. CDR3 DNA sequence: TGTGCCAGCCAACAGGGGCCCAGGGGAGGAGGTTACGAGCAGTACTTC.

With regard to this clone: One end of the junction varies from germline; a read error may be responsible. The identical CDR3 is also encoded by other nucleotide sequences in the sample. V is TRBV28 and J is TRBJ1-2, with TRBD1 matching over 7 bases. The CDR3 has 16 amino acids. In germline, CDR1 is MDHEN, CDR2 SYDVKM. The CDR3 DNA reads TGTGCCAGCAGCTTATCGTATGGAAAGGGGGCATTTGGCTACACCTTC. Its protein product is CASSLSYGKGAFGYTF.

CDR3 coding DNA: TGTGCCAGCAGCTCCGGGGGGGTCCCTGAAGCTTTCTTT. This gives the protein CASSSGGVPEAFF. The V gene is TRBV9, the J gene TRBJ1-1; the D gene is possibly TRBD1 (5 bases). This CDR3 is built from 13 residues. Germline CDR1 reads SGDLS; CDR2 reads YYNGEE. V lost 4 bases and J lost 6, with 13 bases in between.

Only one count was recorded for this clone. Here the CDR3 DNA reads TGTGCCTGGAGTCAGGGGGTGAGCACTGAAGCTTTCTTT. Encoded protein: CAWSQGVSTEAFF. The chain couples TRBV30 to TRBJ1-1; 7 positions agree with TRBD1. Germline CDR1 reads GTSNPN; CDR2 reads SVGIG (reference sequence). The CDR3 covers 13 residues. The V gene end was trimmed by 2 bases and the J gene end by 4 bases; junction bases not matched to a gene: 4.

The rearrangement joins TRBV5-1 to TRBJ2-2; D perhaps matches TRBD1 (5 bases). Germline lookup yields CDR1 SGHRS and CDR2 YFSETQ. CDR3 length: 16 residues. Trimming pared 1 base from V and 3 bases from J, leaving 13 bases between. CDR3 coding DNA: TGCGCCAGCAGCTTGTGGGGCGGCGGTGACACCGGGGAGCTGTTTTTT. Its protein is CASSLWGGGDTGELFF.

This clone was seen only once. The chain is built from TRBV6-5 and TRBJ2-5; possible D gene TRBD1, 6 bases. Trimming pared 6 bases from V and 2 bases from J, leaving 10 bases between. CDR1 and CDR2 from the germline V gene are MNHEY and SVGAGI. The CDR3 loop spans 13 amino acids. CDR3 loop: CASRLRGQETQYF. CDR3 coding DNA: TGTGCCAGCAGGCTCAGGGGACAAGAGACCCAGTACTTC.

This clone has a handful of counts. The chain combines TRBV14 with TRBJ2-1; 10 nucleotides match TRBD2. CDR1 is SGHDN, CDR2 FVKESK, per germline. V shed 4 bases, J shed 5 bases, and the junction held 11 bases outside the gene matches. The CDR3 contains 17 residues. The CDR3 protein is CASSPLPGLALHNEQFF. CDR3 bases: TGTGCCAGCAGCCCACTGCCGGGACTAGCGTTGCACAATGAGCAGTTCTTC.

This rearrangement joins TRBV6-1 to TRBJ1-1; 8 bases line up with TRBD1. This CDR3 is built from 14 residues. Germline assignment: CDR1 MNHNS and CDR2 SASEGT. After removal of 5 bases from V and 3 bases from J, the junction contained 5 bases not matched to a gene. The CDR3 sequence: CASSSDRAYTEAFF. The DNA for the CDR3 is TGTGCCAGCAGTTCGGACAGGGCGTACACTGAAGCTTTCTTT.